These 24 T cell receptor beta chains were all obtained from the same sample, sequenced in a study of naive and memory T cell subsets. Two oligonucleotides, mixed equimolar, formed the beta constant-region primer covering TRBC1 and TRBC2. One entry per CDR3 protein, called by TCRdb with MiXCR from the UMI-ligation and nested PCR reads. This sample has 130,000 to 150,000 distinct CDR3 sequences, with approximately 17% found just once. The sample comprised naive CD4+ T cells from blood. These receptors came from a human donor in good health.

CDR3 bases: TGTGCCAGCAGTTTAGCTCCAGGGGTGAGCTACACCTTC. It specifies CASSLAPGVSYTF. The rearrangement links TRBV12-3 or TRBV12-4 to TRBJ1-2, with a weak D call TRBD1 (6 bases). The length of the CDR3 is 13 residues. Trimming stripped 0 bases from V and 9 bases from J, with 11 bases between.

The CDR3: CASSSNPGLAGETQYF. The CDR3 DNA follows: TGTGCCAGCAGCTCTAATCCGGGACTAGCGGGAGAGACCCAGTACTTC. The chain uses TRBV7-8 and TRBJ2-5, with 12 bases identical to TRBD2. The V and J ends lost 4 bases and 4 bases, in that order; junction bases with no gene match: 7. This CDR3 comprises 16 residues. Germline CDR1 SGHVS, CDR2 FQNEAQ.

In DNA, the CDR3 is TGTGCCAGCAGTCTTCTAAGCGGGACATACAATGAGCAGTTCTTC. Encoded protein: CASSLLSGTYNEQFF. The J gene is TRBJ2-1, the V gene TRBV12-3 or TRBV12-4; tentatively, D is TRBD2 (7 bases). Deletions cut 5 bases from V and 4 bases from J, with 15 bases between. CDR3 length: 15 amino acids.

This clonotype has more than one count but fewer than ten. The J gene is TRBJ2-7, the V gene TRBV20-1; D gene unclear. With 6 bases removed from V and 0 bases from J, the gap between germline ends came to 15 bases. CDR1 DFQATT and CDR2 SNEGSKA come from the germline V gene (reference sequence). The CDR3 has 14 residues. DNA of the CDR3: TGCAGTGCCCGAAGCACAAGGAGCTCCTACGAGCAGTACTTC. Translation: CSARSTRSSYEQYF.

Details on this clonotype: The junction departs from germline at one end; a sequencing error may be responsible. The genes are TRBV28 and TRBJ1-1; 11 nucleotides match TRBD1. The CDR3 has 14 residues. Germline assignment: CDR1 MDHEN and CDR2 SYDVKM. The CDR3 loop is CASSGAGQGATFNF. CDR3 DNA: TGTGCCAGCAGTGGGGCCGGACAGGGGGCGACCTTCAACTTT.

The sample holds many counts of this clonotype. V usage is TRBV7-8 and J usage is TRBJ2-7; no clear D. The germline CDR1 and CDR2 sequences are SGHVS and FQNEAQ. The CDR3 is made up of 12 amino acids. Between the trimmed V and J ends, which lost 1 base and 6 bases, there was a span of 7 bases. The CDR3 nucleotides read TGTGCCAGCAGCTTAGATGGCCGCGAGCAGTACTTC. Amino acid sequence: CASSLDGREQYF.

V and J are TRBV28 and TRBJ2-4; D is undetermined. CDR1 and CDR2 from the germline V gene are MDHEN and SYDVKM. With 6 bases removed from V and 5 bases from J, the gap between germline ends came to 17 bases. The CDR3 is 15 residues long. CDR3 region: CASSGPGRDENIQYF. The CDR3 coding sequence is TGTGCCAGCAGCGGTCCAGGTCGAGACGAAAACATTCAGTACTTC.

The chain carries TRBV25-1 and TRBJ2-7; D not certain. Germline values: CDR1 MGHDK, CDR2 SYGVNS. There are 14 residues in the CDR3. Trimming took 3 bases from V and 2 from J, leaving 11 bases between them. The CDR3, as DNA: TGTGCCAGCAGTGACAGGCGGAAAACCTACGAGCAGTACTTC. As protein: CASSDRRKTYEQYF.

This clonotype has just a few counts. The chain couples TRBV29-1 to TRBJ1-1; D gene ambiguous. V gave up 2 bases and J gave up 1 base, with 11 bases separating them. The CDR3 spans 14 residues. Germline V gene lookup returns CDR1 SQVTM and CDR2 ANQGSEA. The CDR3 protein is CSVERKLANTEAFF. The CDR3 DNA follows: TGCAGCGTTGAAAGGAAGTTAGCGAACACTGAAGCTTTCTTT. The variable domain in full, completed from reference TRBV29-1 and TRBJ1-1, reads SAVISQKPSRDICQRGTSLTIQCQVDSQVTMMFWYRQQPGQSLTLIATANQGSEATYESGFVIDKFPISRPNLTFSTLTVSNMSPEDSSIYLCSVERKLANTEAFFGQGTRLTVV.

This clonotype was counted a few times. V and J are TRBV25-1 and TRBJ2-7, with a weak D call TRBD2 (6 bases). The CDR3 has 13 residues. From germline, CDR1 is MGHDK and CDR2 SYGVNS. V lost 6 bases to trimming and J lost 4 bases, with 13 bases between them. The CDR3 DNA follows: TGTGCCAGCAGGGCTAGCGACCGGTACGAGCAGTACTTC. This encodes CASRASDRYEQYF.

The chain employs TRBV20-1 and TRBJ2-5, with 9 bases that match TRBD2. V shed 4 bases, J shed 3 bases, and the junction held 9 bases outside the gene matches. Germline assignment: CDR1 DFQATT and CDR2 SNEGSKA (reference sequence). This CDR3 is built from 15 residues. The CDR3 region has the DNA TGCAGTGCTACCCGCGGGGCTAGCGGGAAAGAGACCCAGTACTTC. It codes for CSATRGASGKETQYF.

This clonotype came up a few times. The genes are TRBV12-3 or TRBV12-4 and TRBJ1-1; D is unclear. The CDR3 runs 10 residues. The V end lost 10 bases, the J end lost 7 bases, and 10 bases lay between the germline ends. CDR3 bases: TGTGCCACCGAGGACGGTGAAGCTTTCTTT. It yields the protein CATEDGEAFF.

The chain is built from TRBV6-5 and TRBJ2-6; 8 positions agree with TRBD2. Germline V lookup: CDR1 MNHEY, CDR2 SVGAGI. Unmatched junction bases numbered 5, after V lost 2 bases and J lost 2 bases. The CDR3 is 17 amino acids. CDR3 DNA sequence: TGTGCCAGCAGTTACGGTCTGCGGGAGGCTGGGGCCAACGTCCTGACTTTC. Encoded protein: CASSYGLREAGANVLTF.

CDR3 residues: CASSPMDGTYEQYF. CDR3 coding DNA: TGTGCCAGCTCACCAATGGACGGGACCTACGAGCAGTACTTC. The chain couples TRBV18 to TRBJ2-7; possible D gene TRBD2, 5 bases. In germline, CDR1 is KGHSH, CDR2 LQKENI. This CDR3 is 14 amino acids long. Trimming stripped 2 bases from V and 2 bases from J, with 10 bases between.

This clonotype was observed many times. DNA for the CDR3: TGCAGTGCCATCGGACTCGGAAACACCATATATTTT. Translating gives CSAIGLGNTIYF. V gene TRBV20-1 combines with J gene TRBJ1-3, with D unresolved. Trimming pared 6 bases from V and 4 bases from J, leaving 10 bases between. Germline assignment: CDR1 DFQATT and CDR2 SNEGSKA (reference sequence). The CDR3 has 12 residues.

The chain is built from TRBV29-1 and TRBJ2-1, with 9 bases matching TRBD2. After removal of 5 bases from V and 10 bases from J, the junction contained 3 bases not matched to a gene. In germline, CDR1 is SQVTM, CDR2 ANQGSEA. CDR3 size: 11 residues. The CDR3 spells CSVQSGGEQFF. CDR3 in DNA: TGCAGCGTTCAAAGCGGGGGGGAGCAGTTCTTC.

As regards this clonotype: Here the CDR3 omits its conserved ending phenylalanine or tryptophan, so a read error is the likely source. The CDR3 sequence: CASSLNTGGTEAFL. CDR3 nucleotide sequence: TGCGCCAGCAGCTTGAACACAGGGGGCACTGAAGCTTTCTTA. This chain joins TRBV5-1 and TRBJ1-1; 8 bases are a match to TRBD1. The germline V gene has CDR1 SGHRS and CDR2 YFSETQ. CDR3 length: 14 residues. V gave up 1 base and J gave up 4 bases; unmatched junction bases: 3.

V is TRBV6-2 or TRBV6-3 and J is TRBJ2-1, with 11 positions matching TRBD2. The trim removed 6 bases at V and 4 bases at J, leaving 8 bases unmatched. CDR1 is MNHEY and CDR2 is SVGEGT in the germline V gene. The CDR3 length is 16 residues. The CDR3 loop is CASSRIAGGRYNEQFF. The CDR3 DNA is TGTGCCAGCAGCCGTATAGCGGGAGGGCGATACAATGAGCAGTTCTTC.

The J gene is TRBJ2-3, the V gene TRBV24-1; D is uncertain. The CDR3 runs to 16 residues. The V end lost 0 bases, the J end lost 0 bases, and 9 bases lay between the germline ends. Looked up from germline, CDR1 is KGHDR and CDR2 is SFDVKD. The CDR3 here is CATSDLGSPSTDTQYF. The CDR3 bases are TGTGCCACCAGTGATTTGGGCAGCCCTAGCACAGATACGCAGTATTTT.

This clonotype was observed a few times. The V and J genes are TRBV4-3 and TRBJ2-3; D remains ambiguous. With 0 bases removed from V and 0 bases from J, the gap between germline ends came to 7 bases. Germline assignment: CDR1 LGHNA and CDR2 YSLEER. This CDR3 has 15 amino acids. CDR3 nucleotide sequence: TGCGCCAGCAGCCAAGATTCGCGGAGCACAGATACGCAGTATTTT. As protein: CASSQDSRSTDTQYF.

The chain couples TRBV7-2 to TRBJ2-3, with 7 bases fitting TRBD2. The CDR3 is made up of 16 amino acids. Unmatched junction bases numbered 7, after V lost 2 bases and J lost 2 bases. Germline CDR1 SGHTA, CDR2 FQGNSA. CDR3 sequence reads: CASSLWAGAATDTQYF. CDR3 bases: TGTGCCAGCAGCTTATGGGCGGGAGCGGCCACAGATACGCAGTATTTT.

This clonotype was found a few times. The chain recombines TRBV6-5 with TRBJ1-4, with D possibly TRBD1 on 6 matching bases. The CDR3 runs 16 residues. Trimming removed 7 bases at V and 0 bases at J, with 15 bases between. Germline V CDR1 and CDR2: MNHEY, SVGAGI. CDR3 nucleotide sequence: TGTGCCAGCATCTGGAACTACAGGGCAACTAATGAAAAACTGTTTTTT. It encodes CASIWNYRATNEKLFF.

The chain joins TRBV18 to TRBJ1-1; TRBD1 agrees at 7 bases. Trimming took 3 bases from V and 3 from J; bases not matched to a gene: 7. This CDR3 region has 15 residues. Looked up from germline, CDR1 is KGHSH and CDR2 is LQKENI. DNA of the CDR3: TGTGCCAGCTCACCGACAGACAGGGCGGACACTGAAGCTTTCTTT. This gives the protein CASSPTDRADTEAFF.

There are a few counts of this clonotype. The J gene is TRBJ1-4, the V gene TRBV28; a possible D gene is TRBD1 (5 bases). The CDR3 sequence is 14 residues long. Trimming shortened V by 5 bases and J by 4 bases, and 11 bases separated the two germline ends. Germline CDR1 MDHEN, CDR2 SYDVKM. CDR3 in amino acids: CASSQTASNEKLFF. CDR3 DNA: TGTGCCAGCAGTCAGACAGCGAGTAATGAAAAACTGTTTTTT.